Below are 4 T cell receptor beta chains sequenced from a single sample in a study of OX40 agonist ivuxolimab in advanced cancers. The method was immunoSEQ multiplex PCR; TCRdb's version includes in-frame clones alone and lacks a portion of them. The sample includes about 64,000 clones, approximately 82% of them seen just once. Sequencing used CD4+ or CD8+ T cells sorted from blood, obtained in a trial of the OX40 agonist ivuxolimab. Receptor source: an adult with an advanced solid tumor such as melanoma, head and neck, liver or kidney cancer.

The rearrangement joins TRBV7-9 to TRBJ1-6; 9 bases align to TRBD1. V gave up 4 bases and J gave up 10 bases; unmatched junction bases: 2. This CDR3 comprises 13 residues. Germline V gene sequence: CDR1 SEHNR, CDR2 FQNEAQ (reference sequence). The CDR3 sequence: CASSSTGGSPLHF. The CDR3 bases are TGTGCCAGCAGCTCCACAGGGGGCTCACCCCTCCACTTT.

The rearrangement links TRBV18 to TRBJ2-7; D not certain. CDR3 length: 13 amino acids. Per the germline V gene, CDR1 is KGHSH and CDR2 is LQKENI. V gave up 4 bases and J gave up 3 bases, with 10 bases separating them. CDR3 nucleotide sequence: TGTGCCAGCTCACTTTCCGACGGCTACGAGCAGTACTTC. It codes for CASSLSDGYEQYF.

For the CDR3, the DNA is TGTGCCATCAGTGGTGCGGGAGGGACCTACGAGCAGTACTTC. Encoded protein: CAISGAGGTYEQYF. This chain links TRBV10-3 with TRBJ2-7; 9 nucleotides match TRBD2. The CDR3 is made up of 14 amino acids. Trimming at V came to 4 bases and at J to 2 bases, leaving 3 bases not matched to a gene. Germline V lookup: CDR1 ENHRY, CDR2 SYGVKD.

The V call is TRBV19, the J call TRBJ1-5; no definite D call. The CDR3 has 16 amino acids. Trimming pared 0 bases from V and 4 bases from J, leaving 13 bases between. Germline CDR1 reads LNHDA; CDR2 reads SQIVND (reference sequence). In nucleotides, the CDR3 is TGTGCCAGTAGTATAGAGCTGCGCCGTGGGAATCAGCCCCAGCATTTT. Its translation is CASSIELRRGNQPQHF.